These 23 T cell receptor beta chains originate from one sample sequenced in a study of cytomegalovirus exposure and HLA in healthy donors. Method: immunoSEQ multiplex PCR; TCRdb's copy keeps in-frame clones and lacks some. The data contain tens of thousands of clones, approximately 88% of them seen just once; the ten biggest clones take up 1.2%. Source material: PBMCs. All receptors derive from a woman under 30 in good health and CMV-seronegative.

The rearrangement uses TRBV10-3 and TRBJ1-5; TRBD1 might be the D (6 bases). Germline-derived CDR1 and CDR2 are ENHRY and SYGVKD. There are 16 residues in the CDR3. Trimming took off 10 bases at V and 4 bases at J, with 23 bases between the two ends. CDR3 in amino acids: CATRGGGFFSNQPQHF. The CDR3 DNA follows: TGTGCCACCCGGGGGGGCGGGTTTTTTTCAAATCAGCCCCAGCATTTT.

For the CDR3, the DNA is TGTGCCTGGAGATCGGGAAAGGCCTACGAGCAGTACTTC. Translating it yields CAWRSGKAYEQYF. The chain couples TRBV30 to TRBJ2-7, with a possible D match to TRBD2 (5 bases). CDR3 length equals 13 residues. CDR1 GTSNPN and CDR2 SVGIG come from the germline V gene (reference sequence). V lost 3 bases and J 2 bases, leaving 11 bases between the germline ends.

The rearrangement uses TRBV18 and TRBJ1-2, with TRBD1 identical over 8 bases. The germline V gene has CDR1 KGHSH and CDR2 LQKENI. This CDR3 is 18 amino acids long. The V and J ends lost 0 bases and 4 bases, in that order; junction bases with no gene match: 13. The CDR3 is CASSPPTTGDLGGYGYTF. The DNA of the CDR3 is TGTGCCAGCTCACCACCTACGACAGGGGATTTAGGGGGCTATGGCTACACCTTC.

The chain combines TRBV2 with TRBJ1-5, with TRBD1 as a possible D gene (6 bases). This CDR3 contains 12 residues. The germline gives CDR1 SNHLY, CDR2 FYNNEI. Trimming removed 8 bases from V and 7 bases from J, with 12 bases in between. As DNA, the CDR3 is TGTGCCAGCGGGCAGGGGTGGCAGCCCCAGCATTTT. Residues: CASGQGWQPQHF. Based on the CDR3 plus reference TRBV2 and TRBJ1-5, the full variable domain is EPEVTQTPSHQVTQMGQEVILRCVPISNHLYFYWYRQILGQKVEFLVSFYNNEISEKSEIFDDQFSVERPDGSNFTLKIRSTKLEDSAMYFCASGQGWQPQHFGDGTRLSIL.

The chain joins TRBV7-6 to TRBJ1-2; 8 bases match TRBD1. Germline CDR1 reads SGHVS; CDR2 reads FNYEAQ. V lost 5 bases, J lost 3 bases, and 2 bases stayed unmatched. The CDR3 is 13 residues long. CDR3 bases: TGTGCCAGCAGCCAGACAGGGGACTATGGCTACACCTTC. Its protein product is CASSQTGDYGYTF.

The gene calls are TRBV10-3 and TRBJ1-2; D is possibly TRBD1 (5 bases). V was shortened by 7 bases and J by 6 bases, with 15 bases between the two germline ends. The CDR3 loop spans 13 amino acids. The V gene's germline CDR1 is ENHRY and CDR2 SYGVKD. The CDR3 region is CAITQIGGNGYTF. As DNA, the CDR3 is TGTGCCATCACCCAAATCGGGGGGAATGGCTACACCTTC.

This clone was recorded a few times. The rearrangement uses TRBV5-1 and TRBJ2-7, with 7 bases that match TRBD1. Germline CDR1 is SGHRS and CDR2 is YFSETQ. This CDR3 is 14 amino acids long. With 3 bases clipped from V and 5 bases from J, the junction kept 8 bases outside the gene matches. CDR3: CASSSRQGIHEQYF. The DNA of the CDR3 is TGCGCCAGCAGCTCACGACAGGGAATACACGAGCAGTACTTC.

This chain's CDR3 is CASSTRETGNTEAFF. The CDR3 bases are TGTGCCAGTAGTACGCGAGAGACAGGGAACACTGAAGCTTTCTTT. The chain joins TRBV19 to TRBJ1-1, with D possibly matching TRBD1 (6 bases). The CDR3 totals 15 residues. CDR1 and CDR2 (germline): LNHDA, SQIVND (reference sequence). Trimming shortened V by 4 bases and J by 1 base, and 13 bases separated the two germline ends.

This chain connects TRBV30 to TRBJ2-7; D gene uncertain. V lost 0 bases, J lost 5 bases, and 5 bases lay in between. The CDR3 is made up of 11 amino acids. The V gene's germline CDR1 is GTSNPN and CDR2 SVGIG (reference sequence). The CDR3 bases are TGTGCCTGGAGTGTGGGCCACGAGCAGTACTTC. Translating it yields CAWSVGHEQYF. Drawing the rest from reference TRBV30 and TRBJ2-7, the complete variable domain is SQTIHQWPATLVQPVGSPLSLECTVEGTSNPNLYWYRQAAGRGLQLLFYSVGIGQISSEVPQNLSASRPQDRQFILSSKKLLLSDSGFYLCAWSVGHEQYFGPGTRLTVT.

This clone was found a few times. V usage is TRBV23-1 and J usage is TRBJ2-7, with unresolved D. TRBV23-1 is flagged as an ORF with uncertain function. V was clipped by 0 bases and J by 1 base, with 7 bases between them. This CDR3 comprises 14 residues. The CDR3 spells CASSQSGQSYEQYF. The CDR3 nucleotides are TGCGCCAGCAGTCAATCTGGGCAGTCCTACGAGCAGTACTTC.

The J gene is TRBJ1-4, the V gene TRBV6-4; D is uncertain. The CDR3 is made up of 13 amino acids. CDR1 is MRHNA and CDR2 is SNTAGT in the germline V gene. V gave up 5 bases and J gave up 7 bases, with 11 bases separating them. CDR3 region: CASSSRGGEKLFF. The CDR3 region has the DNA TGTGCCAGCAGTTCACGGGGTGGTGAAAAACTGTTTTTT.

The chain combines TRBV27 with TRBJ2-7; TRBD1 might be the D (6 bases). The CDR3 loop spans 13 amino acids. Germline CDR1 reads MNHEY; CDR2 reads SMNVEV (reference sequence). V was cut by 4 bases and J by 3 bases, with 10 bases left in between. The CDR3 here is CASSYRVGYEQYF. The CDR3 DNA reads TGTGCCAGCAGTTACAGGGTGGGCTACGAGCAGTACTTC.

This chain connects TRBV4-1 to TRBJ2-7; TRBD2 aligns across 7 bases. From germline, CDR1 is MGHRA and CDR2 YSYEKL. This CDR3 is built from 16 residues. V shed 1 base and J 4 bases; nucleotides not matched to a gene: 10. In nucleotides, the CDR3 is TGCGCCAGCAGCCAAGGAGGTGTCGGGGGGACGTACGAGCAGTACTTC. It encodes CASSQGGVGGTYEQYF.

The chain employs TRBV7-2 and TRBJ2-3; 10 nucleotides align to TRBD1. This CDR3 has 16 amino acids. After removal of 4 bases from V and 4 bases from J, the junction contained 8 bases not matched to a gene. Germline values: CDR1 SGHTA, CDR2 FQGNSA. CDR3 coding DNA: TGTGCCAGCAGCTCGCGGACAGGGGGTTGGTCAGATACGCAGTATTTT. Protein sequence: CASSSRTGGWSDTQYF.

The chain recombines TRBV15 with TRBJ1-3; D call uncertain. This CDR3 comprises 16 residues. Germline assignment: CDR1 LNHNV and CDR2 YYDKDF (reference sequence). V lost 0 bases and J 0 bases, leaving 9 bases between the germline ends. CDR3 amino acids: CATSRDSTRSGNTIYF. The CDR3 region has the DNA TGTGCCACCAGCAGAGATTCTACCCGCTCTGGAAACACCATATATTTT.

The CDR3 nucleotides read TGTGCCAGCAGCCCCGGCGGGGGCTATTTGGAGACCCAGTACTTC. Residues: CASSPGGGYLETQYF. The rearrangement joins TRBV11-3 to TRBJ2-5, with D maybe TRBD2 (7 bases). Looked up from germline, CDR1 is SGHNT and CDR2 is YENEEA. Trimming took off 5 bases at V and 5 bases at J, with 18 bases between the two ends. This CDR3 has 15 residues.

CDR3 residues: CASSSPSPGYTEAFF. The CDR3 coding sequence is TGTGCCAGCAGTTCCCCCTCGCCCGGGTACACTGAAGCTTTCTTT. The chain recombines TRBV6-5 with TRBJ1-1; D gene unclear. CDR1 is MNHEY, CDR2 SVGAGI, per germline. The CDR3 covers 15 residues. Trimming left V 4 bases short and J 3 bases short, with 15 bases between.

The chain couples TRBV10-3 to TRBJ2-3, with 7 bases that match TRBD2. With 8 bases clipped from V and 0 bases from J, the junction kept 17 bases outside the gene matches. The CDR3 consists of 18 residues. Per germline, CDR1 ENHRY and CDR2 SYGVKD. In nucleotides, the CDR3 is TGTGCCATCGGGAGTGCTGGAGGGCGACTAGCTAGCACAGATACGCAGTATTTT. It specifies CAIGSAGGRLASTDTQYF.

V is TRBV5-1 and J is TRBJ2-3, with 13 nucleotides matching TRBD2. Germline values: CDR1 SGHRS, CDR2 YFSETQ. V dropped 1 base and J dropped 6; count of bases not matched to a gene: 5. This CDR3 has 16 residues. In nucleotides, the CDR3 is TGCGCCAGCAGCTTGATCTCGGGACTAGCGGGGGATACGCAGTATTTT. Protein: CASSLISGLAGDTQYF.

The chain carries TRBV11-1 and TRBJ2-1; the match to TRBD2 covers 10 bases. V was pared by 1 base and J by 5 bases, with 11 bases of the junction left unmatched. This CDR3 has 18 residues. Germline values: CDR1 SGHAT, CDR2 FQDESV (reference sequence). The CDR3 here is CASSLVGLAGAINNEQFF. CDR3 DNA: TGTGCCAGCAGCTTAGTTGGGCTAGCGGGGGCCATTAACAATGAGCAGTTCTTC.

The V call is TRBV14, the J call TRBJ2-7, with 12 nucleotides matching TRBD2. Germline CDR1 reads SGHDN; CDR2 reads FVKESK. There are 16 residues in the CDR3. V shed 4 bases and J 1 base; nucleotides not matched to a gene: 5. CDR3 residues: CASSRYTSGRSYEQYF. CDR3 DNA sequence: TGTGCCAGCAGCCGGTATACTAGCGGGAGGTCCTACGAGCAGTACTTC.

This rearrangement joins TRBV2 to TRBJ1-1; D is unresolved. CDR1 and CDR2 (germline): SNHLY, FYNNEI. This CDR3 spans 14 amino acids. Trimming shortened V by 5 bases and J by 3 bases, and 13 bases separated the two germline ends. CDR3 residues: CASSRLGRDTEAFF. The DNA for the CDR3 is TGTGCCAGCAGTAGGCTAGGGCGGGACACTGAAGCTTTCTTT.

The rearrangement uses TRBV6-6 and TRBJ1-5; D unclear. Trimming removed 10 bases from V and 7 bases from J, with 20 bases in between. CDR1 and CDR2 (germline): MNHNY, SVGAGI (reference sequence). The CDR3 is 14 residues long. The CDR3 sequence: CATYSTESRQPQHF. CDR3 DNA: TGTGCCACATACTCCACGGAGAGTCGGCAGCCCCAGCATTTT.